A single sample is the source of the 18 T cell receptor beta chains below, sequenced in a study of blood T cell repertoires in COVID-19. The assay was immunoSEQ multiplex PCR, and TCRdb's table has in-frame clones only and misses some. This table holds over 45,000 clones, about nine tenths found once. Input material: peripheral blood. The receptors originated from a man in his fifties or sixties with active COVID-19.

Concerning this clone: Compared with germline, one end of the junction differs, possibly owing to a read error. V is TRBV6-5 and J is TRBJ2-7; TRBD1 aligns across 7 bases. The CDR3 sequence is 12 residues long. Germline V lookup: CDR1 MNHEY, CDR2 SVGAGI. The CDR3 sequence: CASRRDGQDTFF. The DNA for the CDR3 is TGTGCCAGCAGGAGGGATGGACAGGACACCTTCTTC.

The chain combines TRBV12-3 or TRBV12-4 with TRBJ2-1; D unclear. Trimming pared 1 base from V and 12 bases from J, leaving 7 bases between. The CDR3 covers 11 residues. The CDR3 region is CASSLGPGQFF. As DNA, the CDR3 is TGTGCCAGCAGTTTAGGGCCTGGGCAGTTCTTC.

This chain joins TRBV4-3 and TRBJ1-2; D is uncertain. The CDR3 loop spans 15 amino acids. Trimming removed 0 bases at V and 1 base at J, with 9 bases between. Germline V gene sequence: CDR1 LGHNA, CDR2 YSLEER. The CDR3 DNA is TGCGCCAGCAGCCAAGATTTCTACGGTAACTATGGCTACACCTTC. Translation: CASSQDFYGNYGYTF.

The gene calls are TRBV5-1 and TRBJ2-1; 9 bases map to TRBD1. V dropped 4 bases and J dropped 6; count of bases not matched to a gene: 5. The CDR3 is 14 residues long. Germline V gene sequence: CDR1 SGHRS, CDR2 YFSETQ. The CDR3 loop reads CASSPGTGRNEQFF. DNA for the CDR3: TGCGCCAGCAGCCCCGGGACAGGGCGCAATGAGCAGTTCTTC.

V usage is TRBV15 and J usage is TRBJ1-5; the match to TRBD1 covers 7 bases. The V gene end was trimmed by 3 bases and the J gene end by 7 bases; junction bases not matched to a gene: 6. The CDR3 is 14 residues long. Per the germline V gene, CDR1 is LNHNV and CDR2 is YYDKDF (reference sequence). DNA for the CDR3: TGTGCCACCAGCAGCGACAGGGCTTCCCAGCCCCAGCATTTT. It encodes CATSSDRASQPQHF.

This chain links TRBV7-9 with TRBJ2-1; the match to TRBD2 covers 10 bases. V was pared by 1 base and J by 0 bases, with 6 bases of the junction left unmatched. Per germline, CDR1 SEHNR and CDR2 FQNEAQ (reference sequence). The CDR3 is 18 amino acids. As DNA, the CDR3 is TGTGCCAGCAGCTTAGTGGGACTAGCGTTGAGCTCCTACAATGAGCAGTTCTTC. This translates into CASSLVGLALSSYNEQFF.

A few counts support this clone. The chain links TRBV30 to TRBJ2-7; maybe TRBD1 (5 bases). Trimming took 3 bases from V and 5 from J, leaving 14 bases between them. Germline CDR1 GTSNPN, CDR2 SVGIG (reference sequence). The CDR3 is 13 residues long. The CDR3 sequence: CAWRDTGFNEQYF. The CDR3 coding sequence is TGTGCCTGGAGGGATACAGGTTTCAACGAGCAGTACTTC.

The chain employs TRBV11-2 and TRBJ1-6; D not resolved. The germline gives CDR1 SGHAT, CDR2 FQNNGV. The CDR3 consists of 15 residues. V lost 2 bases to trimming and J lost 9 bases, with 14 bases between them. CDR3 coding DNA: TGTGCCAGCAGCTTAAGGCTTGGGTGGAGTTCACCCCTCCACTTT. Protein product: CASSLRLGWSSPLHF.

The chain links TRBV19 to TRBJ2-7; possibly TRBD1 for D (6 bases). There are 14 residues in the CDR3. Trimming shortened V by 3 bases and J by 6 bases, and 15 bases separated the two germline ends. Germline-derived CDR1 and CDR2 are LNHDA and SQIVND (reference sequence). Here the CDR3 reads CASSIPGRGGEQYF. The CDR3 DNA sequence: TGTGCCAGTAGTATTCCGGGCAGAGGGGGCGAGCAGTACTTC.

The chain joins TRBV15 to TRBJ1-5; 8 nucleotides match TRBD1. After removal of 0 bases from V and 6 bases from J, the junction contained 13 bases not matched to a gene. Germline V gene data show CDR1 as LNHNV and CDR2 as YYDKDF (reference sequence). The CDR3 contains 18 residues. DNA of the CDR3: TGTGCCACCAGCAGAGATGTATTTACAGGGGGAAGTGGTCAGCCCCAGCATTTT. The encoded protein is CATSRDVFTGGSGQPQHF.

For the CDR3, the DNA is TGTGCCAGCAGTTTAGGGAGGGCCACCGGGGAGCTGTTTTTT. Its translation is CASSLGRATGELFF. V is TRBV6-5 and J is TRBJ2-2; TRBD2 agrees at 7 bases. Trimming cost V 4 bases and J 4 bases; bases outside gene matches: 3. This CDR3 has 14 residues. Germline V gives CDR1 MNHEY, CDR2 SVGAGI.

V is TRBV11-2 and J is TRBJ1-1; D unclear. Trimming cost V 1 base and J 6 bases, with 6 bases left between them. The CDR3 is 12 residues long. Germline V gene lookup returns CDR1 SGHAT and CDR2 FQNNGV. The CDR3 reads CASSLVRAEAFF. The DNA of the CDR3 is TGTGCCAGCAGCTTAGTTCGAGCTGAAGCTTTCTTT.

The rearrangement uses TRBV12-3 or TRBV12-4 and TRBJ1-1; 8 bases map to TRBD1. The V and J ends lost 6 bases and 4 bases, in that order; junction bases with no gene match: 4. The CDR3 covers 13 residues. The chain's CDR3 is CASSLGQGTEAFF. CDR3 DNA: TGTGCCAGCAGCCTTGGACAGGGCACTGAAGCTTTCTTT.

The rearrangement joins TRBV7-9 to TRBJ2-4; D gene uncertain. V was trimmed by 6 bases and J by 2 bases, leaving 11 bases between them. Germline CDR1 is SEHNR and CDR2 is FQNEAQ (reference sequence). The CDR3 totals 14 residues. CDR3 loop: CASSQNPSKNIQYF. For the CDR3, the DNA is TGTGCCAGCAGTCAGAATCCCTCCAAAAACATTCAGTACTTC.

This clone was found once. This chain links TRBV5-4 with TRBJ1-1; 7 bases are shared with TRBD1. CDR3 length equals 15 residues. Per the germline V gene, CDR1 is SGHNT and CDR2 is YYREEE (reference sequence). Trimming removed 0 bases from V and 2 bases from J; junction bases left unmatched: 4. The CDR3 coding sequence is TGTGCCAGCAGCTTGGCAGGGACAGCTAACACTGAAGCTTTCTTT. Translating gives CASSLAGTANTEAFF.

The J gene is TRBJ1-5, the V gene TRBV7-2; a possible D gene is TRBD1 (6 bases). Trimming stripped 1 base from V and 16 bases from J, with 17 bases between. This CDR3 contains 13 residues. Germline V gene lookup returns CDR1 SGHTA and CDR2 FQGNSA. The CDR3 loop is CASSLERGSRLHF. The CDR3 DNA follows: TGTGCCAGCAGCTTAGAGAGGGGGTCCCGGCTACATTTT.

The rearrangement links TRBV5-4 to TRBJ2-7; 7 bases fit TRBD1. The V segment lost 4 bases and the J segment 0 bases; nucleotides outside the gene matches: 10. The germline CDR1 and CDR2 sequences are SGHNT and YYREEE (reference sequence). There are 16 residues in the CDR3. The CDR3 nucleotides are TGTGCCAGCAGCCCTCAACCGACAGGGAACTCCTACGAGCAGTACTTC. Its translation is CASSPQPTGNSYEQYF.

This clone was found once. The J gene is TRBJ1-4, the V gene TRBV7-9; weak D call: TRBD1 (5 bases). Trimming left V 5 bases short and J 11 bases short, with 27 bases between. The CDR3 extends over 17 amino acids. CDR1 and CDR2 (germline): SEHNR, FQNEAQ (reference sequence). The CDR3 sequence is CASSPQGGSGRKGKLFF. The CDR3 DNA reads as TGTGCCAGCAGCCCCCAGGGTGGTTCTGGGCGTAAGGGGAAACTGTTTTTT.